Listed below are T cell receptor beta chains from one sample, sequenced in a study of beta chain features in type 1 diabetes. Produced via immunoSEQ multiplex PCR; TCRdb's table is partial and in-frame only. The sample has 200,000 to 250,000 clones, 14% seen once; the top ten hold just under 0.02%. The material sequenced was naive CD4+ T cells from blood. Receptors originate from a young man with type 1 diabetes. Each CDR3 is given with its conserved first and last residue. The D gene is left open where the match is weak. Rows may omit the clone size; those that give it use once, few, many or a size class.

clone_size j_call v_call d_call cdr3_aa cdr3_nt
few TRBJ1-2 TRBV4-1 . CASSQVGSAAGYGYTF TGCGCCAGCAGCCAAGTAGGCAGTGCGGCGGGTTATGGCTACACCTTC
. TRBJ2-7 TRBV2 . CASSEAFDEQYF TGTGCCAGCAGTGAAGCGTTCGACGAGCAGTACTTC
few TRBJ2-1 TRBV19 . CASSMRLGIDNEQFF TGTGCCAGTAGCATGCGGCTAGGTATCGACAATGAGCAGTTCTTC
few TRBJ2-3 TRBV4-1 TRBD2 CASSQATLAGDADTQYF TGCGCCAGCAGCCAGGCCACACTAGCGGGGGACGCAGATACGCAGTATTTT
few TRBJ2-5 TRBV18 TRBD2 CASSPQTGGQETQYF TGTGCCAGCTCACCACAGACGGGGGGCCAAGAGACCCAGTACTTC
few TRBJ2-7 TRBV5-1 . CASSLEAYSTSYEQYF TGCGCCAGCAGCTTGGAGGCTTACAGCACCTCTTACGAGCAGTACTTC
few TRBJ2-1 TRBV10-3 TRBD1 CAISEGQGLFF TGTGCCATCAGTGAAGGACAGGGGCTGTTCTTC
few TRBJ1-1 TRBV30 . CASYTGNTEAFF TGTGCCTCGTACACAGGGAACACTGAAGCTTTCTTT
. TRBJ2-1 TRBV11-2 . CASSFRGNEQFF TGTGCCAGCAGCTTCCGGGGCAATGAGCAGTTCTTC
few TRBJ2-6 TRBV29-1 . CSVGTGANVLTF TGCAGCGTCGGGACTGGGGCCAACGTCCTGACTTTC
. TRBJ2-5 TRBV5-1 TRBD2 CASSMGLGEETQYF TGCGCCAGCAGCATGGGACTAGGGGAAGAGACCCAGTACTTC
. TRBJ2-5 TRBV19 . CASSMRGRQETQYF TGTGCCAGTAGTATGCGAGGTCGGCAAGAGACCCAGTACTTC
few TRBJ2-1 TRBV5-4 TRBD2 CASTTVGGMNEQFF TGTGCCAGCACCACTGTGGGGGGGATGAATGAGCAGTTCTTC
. TRBJ1-2 TRBV27 . CASSWGPGSGYTF TGTGCCAGCAGTTGGGGTCCAGGGTCTGGCTACACCTTC
few TRBJ2-1 TRBV5-1 . CASSFSSNEQFF TGCGCCAGCAGCTTTTCATCCAATGAGCAGTTCTTC
few TRBJ2-1 TRBV6-1 . CASSEWGGEQFF TGTGCCAGCAGTGAATGGGGAGGTGAGCAGTTCTTC
many TRBJ2-1 TRBV14 . CASSQVPGAIGYEQFF TGTGCCAGCAGCCAAGTCCCAGGGGCCATTGGTTATGAGCAGTTCTTC
. TRBJ2-6 TRBV9 . CASSAGGFSGANVLTF TGTGCCAGCAGCGCGGGGGGCTTCTCTGGGGCCAACGTCCTGACTTTC
. TRBJ2-7 TRBV10-3 TRBD2 CAISDPGGSGRNEQYF TGTGCCATCAGTGACCCTGGGGGGAGCGGGAGAAACGAGCAGTACTTC
few TRBJ2-2 TRBV6-1 . CASSVFRNTGELFF TGTGCCAGCAGTGTATTCAGGAACACCGGGGAGCTGTTTTTT
. TRBJ2-2 TRBV5-4 TRBD2 CASSLGLAGDGELFF TGTGCCAGCAGTTTAGGACTAGCGGGAGACGGGGAGCTGTTTTTT
few TRBJ2-7 TRBV18 . CASSPLDFYEQYF TGTGCCAGCTCACCCTTGGACTTCTACGAGCAGTACTTC
. TRBJ2-2 TRBV14 . CASSQDRPPAGELFF TGTGCCAGCAGCCAAGATCGCCCGCCGGCCGGGGAGCTGTTTTTT
few TRBJ2-5 TRBV5-1 TRBD1 CASSPYGTAPETQYF TGCGCCAGCAGCCCGTACGGGACAGCGCCGGAGACCCAGTACTTC
. TRBJ2-1 TRBV18 TRBD1 CASSPPGQGRNEQFF TGTGCCAGCTCACCACCCGGACAGGGGAGAAATGAGCAGTTCTTC
. TRBJ1-5 TRBV6-5 TRBD1 CASSIQGAPGQPQHF TGTGCCAGCAGTATACAGGGGGCGCCCGGTCAGCCCCAGCATTTT
. TRBJ2-3 TRBV5-1 TRBD2 CASRLAGSQVTQYF TGCGCCAGCAGGCTAGCGGGATCACAAGTTACGCAGTATTTT
. TRBJ2-6 TRBV14 . CASSQGAGPYLTGANVLTF TGTGCCAGCAGCCAAGGGGCAGGGCCCTACCTAACCGGGGCCAACGTCCTGACTTTC
. TRBJ2-4 TRBV10-3 . CAISEVGNHQYF TGTGCCATCAGTGAAGTCGGTAATCATCAGTACTTC
. TRBJ2-7 TRBV13 . CASSQSGLPLTEQYF TGTGCCAGCAGCCAATCCGGACTCCCCCTGACGGAGCAGTACTTC
. TRBJ1-1 TRBV4-1 . CASSQQGGRNTEAFF TGCGCCAGCAGCCAACAGGGAGGGCGGAACACTGAAGCTTTCTTT
. TRBJ2-2 TRBV5-1 . CASGHGGPTTGELFF TGCGCCAGCGGCCATGGAGGGCCGACCACCGGGGAGCTGTTTTTT
few TRBJ2-4 TRBV18 TRBD1 CASSPTGVNIQYF TGTGCCAGCTCACCAACAGGGGTGAACATTCAGTACTTC
few TRBJ2-5 TRBV6-1 TRBD1 CASSRDRAETQYF TGTGCCAGCAGTCGGGACAGGGCAGAGACCCAGTACTTC
. TRBJ1-5 TRBV7-9 . CASSVDNSNQPQHF TGTGCCAGCAGCGTCGACAATAGCAATCAGCCCCAGCATTTT
few TRBJ1-1 TRBV5-4 . CASSPGRTVMNTEAFF TGTGCCAGCAGCCCCGGACGGACAGTCATGAACACTGAAGCTTTCTTT
few TRBJ1-2 TRBV11-3 . CASSLPGRGGYTF TGTGCCAGCAGCCTCCCGGGCCGAGGGGGCTACACCTTC
few TRBJ1-1 TRBV30 . CARGTPNTEAFF TGTGCCCGGGGGACCCCGAACACTGAAGCTTTCTTT
. TRBJ1-4 TRBV4-1 TRBD1 CASSQDFGTGGGGEKLFF TGCGCCAGCAGCCAAGATTTCGGCACAGGGGGCGGTGGTGAAAAACTGTTTTTT
few TRBJ2-1 TRBV11-2 TRBD1 CASSSWTGNNEQFF TGTGCCAGCAGCTCCTGGACAGGGAACAATGAGCAGTTCTTC
. TRBJ2-4 TRBV10-3 . CAISPDGNKNIQYF TGTGCCATCAGTCCGGACGGGAACAAAAACATTCAGTACTTC
. TRBJ1-6 TRBV7-2 . CASSLSGGGSPLHF TGTGCCAGCAGCTTAAGCGGGGGGGGTTCACCCCTCCACTTT
few TRBJ1-1 TRBV5-1 . CASSSGQNTEAFF TGCGCCAGCAGCTCGGGACAGAACACTGAAGCTTTCTTT
few TRBJ2-1 TRBV7-8 TRBD2 CASSHRLAGYNEQFF TGTGCCAGCAGCCATCGACTAGCGGGGTACAATGAGCAGTTCTTC
. TRBJ2-5 TRBV18 . CASSPETAQETQYF TGTGCCAGCTCACCAGAGACAGCTCAAGAGACCCAGTACTTC
. TRBJ2-3 TRBV28 . CASSLSSPQTQYF TGTGCCAGCAGTTTAAGTAGCCCGCAAACGCAGTATTTT